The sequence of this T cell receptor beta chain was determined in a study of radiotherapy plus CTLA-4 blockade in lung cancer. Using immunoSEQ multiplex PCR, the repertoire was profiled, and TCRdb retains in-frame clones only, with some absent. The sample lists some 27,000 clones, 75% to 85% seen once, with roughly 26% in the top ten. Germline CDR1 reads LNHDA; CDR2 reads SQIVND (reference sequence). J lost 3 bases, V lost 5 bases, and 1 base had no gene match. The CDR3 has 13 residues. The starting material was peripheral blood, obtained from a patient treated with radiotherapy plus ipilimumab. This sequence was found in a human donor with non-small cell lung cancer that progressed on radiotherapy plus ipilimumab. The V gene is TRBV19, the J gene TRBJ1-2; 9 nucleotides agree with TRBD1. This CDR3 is CASSDRGDYGYTF. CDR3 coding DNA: TGTGCCAGTAGTGACAGGGGGGACTATGGCTACACCTTC.